This T cell receptor (beta chain) was documented in a study of cytomegalovirus exposure and HLA in healthy donors. General study results and limits: Relative to equally common others, HLA-associated TCR beta chains showed greater clonal expansion in a later analysis. Among immune exposure information, only CMV serostatus was available. Of the V segments, some could not be distinguished, including TRBV6-2 and TRBV6-3, and were excluded. The study put 150 to 200 TCR beta chains on its list as cytomegalovirus-associated.

V lost 5 bases, J lost 3 bases, and 11 bases stayed unmatched. The CDR3 is made up of 18 amino acids. Germline V gives CDR1 SEHNR, CDR2 FQNEAQ (reference sequence). A note on this clone: Its specificity is unknown.

Researchers ran the PCR with 60 Vbeta and 13 Jbeta primers. The protocol was immunoSEQ multiplex PCR, while the TCRdb copy is restricted to in-frame clones and leaves out a portion. This sample carries fewer than 200,000 clones, roughly 85% of them seen once, and the ten largest clones take approximately 1.5%. The rearrangement joins TRBV7-9 to TRBJ1-6; 9 nucleotides align to TRBD1. The receptor comes from a male donor in good health and CMV-seronegative. The sample taken for sequencing was PBMCs. In DNA form, the CDR3 reads TGTGCCAGCAGCCCAGAGACAGGGGGATTCTTCTATAATTCACCCCTCCACTTT. Amino acid sequence: CASSPETGGFFYNSPLHF.